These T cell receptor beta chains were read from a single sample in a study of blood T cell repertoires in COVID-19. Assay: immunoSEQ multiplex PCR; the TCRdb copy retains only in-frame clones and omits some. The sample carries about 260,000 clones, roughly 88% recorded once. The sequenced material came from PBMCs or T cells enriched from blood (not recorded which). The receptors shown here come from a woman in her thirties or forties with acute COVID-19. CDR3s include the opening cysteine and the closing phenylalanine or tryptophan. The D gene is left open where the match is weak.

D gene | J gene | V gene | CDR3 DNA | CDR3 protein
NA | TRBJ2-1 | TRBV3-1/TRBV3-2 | TGTGCCAGCAGCCAACCAGAGGAGGCCCTCCAGCTCCTTAGCTCCTACAATGAGCAGTTCTTC | CASSQPEEALQLLSSYNEQFF
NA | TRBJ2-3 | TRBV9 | TGTGCCAGCAGGGGGGGAATACGTGGGGATACGCAGTATTTT | CASRGGIRGDTQYF
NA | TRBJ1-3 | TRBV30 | TGTGCCTGGAGTTTCTCGGACAGACCTGGAAACACCATATATTTT | CAWSFSDRPGNTIYF
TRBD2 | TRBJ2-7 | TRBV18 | TGTGCCAGCTCATCCTCTAGCGGACCTTACGAGCAGTACTTC | CASSSSSGPYEQYF
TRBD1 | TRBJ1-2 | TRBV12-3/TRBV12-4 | TGTGCCAGCAGTTGGGGGACAGACTATGGCTACACCTTC | CASSWGTDYGYTF
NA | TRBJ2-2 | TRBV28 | TGTGCCAGCAGTTCAACAGGGTCTAAGAACGGCACCGGGGAGCTGTTTTTT | CASSSTGSKNGTGELFF
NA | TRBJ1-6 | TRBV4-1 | TGCGCCAGCAGCCAAGAAGTGGGACTCCGGAATTCACCCCTCCACTTT | CASSQEVGLRNSPLHF
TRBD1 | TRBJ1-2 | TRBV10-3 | TGTGCCATAAGAGGGACAGACTATAACTATGGCTACACCTTC | CAIRGTDYNYGYTF
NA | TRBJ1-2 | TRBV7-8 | TGTGCCAGCAGCCCACTAGGTGTTAACTATGGCTACACCTTC | CASSPLGVNYGYTF
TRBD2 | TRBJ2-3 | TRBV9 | TGTGCCAGCAGCCCCGGGCGGTCGCTAGCGGACACAGATACGCAGTATTTT | CASSPGRSLADTDTQYF